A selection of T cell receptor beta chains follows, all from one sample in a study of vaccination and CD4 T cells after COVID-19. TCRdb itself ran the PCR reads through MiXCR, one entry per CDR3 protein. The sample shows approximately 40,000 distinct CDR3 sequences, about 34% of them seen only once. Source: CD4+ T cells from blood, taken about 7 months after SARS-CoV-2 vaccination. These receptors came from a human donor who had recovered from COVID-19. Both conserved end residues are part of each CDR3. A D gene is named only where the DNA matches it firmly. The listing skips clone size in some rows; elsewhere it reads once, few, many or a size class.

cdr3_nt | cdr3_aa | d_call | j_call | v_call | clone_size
TGTGCCAGCCAGACAGGGAACACTGAAGCTTTCTTT | CASQTGNTEAFF | - | TRBJ1-1 | TRBV19 | few
TGTGCCAGCAGCAAATTTGGTGGCGGTGGGACCTACGAGCAGTACTTC | CASSKFGGGGTYEQYF | - | TRBJ2-7 | TRBV21-1 | few
TGCAGTGCTAGAAATGGGCTGAACTTCCAAGAGACCCAGTACTTC | CSARNGLNFQETQYF | - | TRBJ2-5 | TRBV20-1 | -
TGTGCCAGCAGCACCGGTCCGGGACTGGGATACAATGAGCAGTTCTTC | CASSTGPGLGYNEQFF | - | TRBJ2-1 | TRBV6-2/TRBV6-3 | -
TGTGCCAGCAGTCCACGAGACAGGGGGTGGCAAGAGACCCAGTACTTC | CASSPRDRGWQETQYF | TRBD1 | TRBJ2-5 | TRBV12-3/TRBV12-4 | -
TGTGCCAGTAGTATCTCAGCCTCCCAAGAGACCCAGTACTTC | CASSISASQETQYF | - | TRBJ2-5 | TRBV19 | few
TGTGCCAGCAGTTTACTCGCTGGTGGCTACGAGCAGTACTTC | CASSLLAGGYEQYF | - | TRBJ2-7 | TRBV28 | -
TGTGCCAGCACCAGACTGTGGGACAGGACAACTTCTTACAATGAGCAGTTCTTC | CASTRLWDRTTSYNEQFF | TRBD1 | TRBJ2-1 | TRBV27 | -
TGTGCCAGCAGTCCCAGCGGGATATACAATGAGCAGTTCTTC | CASSPSGIYNEQFF | TRBD2 | TRBJ2-1 | TRBV27 | -
TGTGCCAGCAGTTTAACCCGCAAGAGCTCCTACAATGAGCAGTTCTTC | CASSLTRKSSYNEQFF | - | TRBJ2-1 | TRBV27 | -